The rows below give T cell receptor beta chains drawn from one sample of a study of cytomegalovirus exposure and HLA in healthy donors. The protocol was immunoSEQ multiplex PCR, while the TCRdb copy is restricted to in-frame clones and leaves out a portion. The sample records about 140,000 clones, 65% to 80% being singletons. Sequencing was carried out using PBMCs. These receptors all come from a male donor in good health and CMV-seronegative. Each CDR3 is given with its conserved first and last residue. A D gene is named only where the DNA matches it firmly. Not every row has a clone size; where given, it reads once, few, many or a size class.

d_call clone_size j_call v_call cdr3_aa cdr3_nt
TRBD1 NA TRBJ1-5 TRBV7-2 CASSPDRNQPQHF TGTGCCAGCAGCCCGGACAGGAATCAGCCCCAGCATTTT
NA NA TRBJ2-5 TRBV7-6 CASSLTRLGETQYF TGTGCCAGCAGCTTAACCAGGTTGGGCGAGACCCAGTACTTC
TRBD2 NA TRBJ2-3 TRBV4-3 CASSQGLGSGTTSDTQYF TGCGCCAGCAGCCAAGGTCTTGGTAGCGGGACAACTTCAGATACGCAGTATTTT
NA NA TRBJ2-3 TRBV5-4 CASSVPGTPSTDTQYF TGTGCCAGCAGCGTGCCCGGGACTCCTAGCACAGATACGCAGTATTTT
NA NA TRBJ2-7 TRBV30 CAWPLRDSEQYF TGTGCCTGGCCCCTCAGGGATTCCGAGCAGTACTTC
NA NA TRBJ2-3 TRBV27 CASSPSVSTDTQYF TGTGCCAGCAGTCCTAGCGTTAGCACAGATACGCAGTATTTT
TRBD1 few TRBJ1-5 TRBV27 CASSLWTGSPQFNQPQHF TGTGCCAGCAGTTTATGGACAGGGAGCCCCCAATTCAATCAGCCCCAGCATTTT
NA NA TRBJ1-5 TRBV27 CASSLSFGGADQPQHF TGTGCCAGCAGTTTGTCCTTTGGGGGCGCCGATCAGCCCCAGCATTTT
NA NA TRBJ2-5 TRBV4-1 CASSQDSEETQYF TGCGCCAGCAGCCAAGACAGCGAAGAGACCCAGTACTTC
TRBD1 few TRBJ1-2 TRBV2 CASSEYGQGLGGYTF TGTGCCAGCAGTGAATATGGACAGGGGTTAGGTGGCTACACCTTC
TRBD1 NA TRBJ1-1 TRBV27 CASSLQGAGTEAFF TGTGCCAGCAGTTTACAGGGGGCCGGCACTGAAGCTTTCTTT
TRBD1 few TRBJ2-5 TRBV11-2 CASSLSTGGAETQYF TGTGCCAGCAGCTTATCAACAGGGGGCGCGGAGACCCAGTACTTC
TRBD1 NA TRBJ2-1 TRBV5-1 CASSLVADRDYNEQFF TGCGCCAGCAGCTTGGTCGCGGACAGGGACTACAATGAGCAGTTCTTC
TRBD2 NA TRBJ2-3 TRBV5-1 CASRDQAGGTDTQYF TGCGCCAGCAGGGATCAAGCGGGGGGCACAGATACGCAGTATTTT
TRBD2 NA TRBJ2-1 TRBV18 CASSPPRAGGPVEQFF TGTGCCAGCTCACCACCGAGGGCGGGAGGGCCGGTTGAGCAGTTCTTC
TRBD2 once TRBJ2-2 TRBV28 CASTSGGGTGELFF TGTGCCAGCACCAGCGGGGGGGGCACCGGGGAGCTGTTTTTT
NA NA TRBJ2-5 TRBV5-4 CASSLFAGEETQYF TGTGCCAGCAGCTTGTTTGCAGGGGAAGAGACCCAGTACTTC
NA NA TRBJ1-2 TRBV7-8 CASSLVGGGAVGGYTF TGTGCCAGCAGCTTAGTTGGTGGGGGCGCGGTCGGGGGCTACACCTTC
NA once TRBJ2-7 TRBV9 CASSPTGTGGHEQYF TGTGCCAGCAGCCCTACAGGGACCGGCGGACACGAGCAGTACTTC
NA NA TRBJ1-1 TRBV6-6 CASRPPERGGTAFF TGTGCCAGCAGACCTCCCGAAAGGGGAGGAACGGCTTTCTTT
TRBD2 NA TRBJ2-1 TRBV28 CASMAGVYNEQFF TGTGCCAGCATGGCGGGAGTCTACAATGAGCAGTTCTTC
TRBD2 NA TRBJ2-2 TRBV5-4 CASSPGGVYTGELFF TGTGCCAGCAGCCCCGGGGGGGTCTACACCGGGGAGCTGTTTTTT
NA NA TRBJ1-4 TRBV9 CASSVEPRAEKLFF TGTGCCAGCAGCGTAGAACCCCGAGCAGAAAAACTGTTTTTT
NA NA TRBJ2-7 TRBV19 CASSARDTLVSEQYF TGTGCCAGTAGTGCGAGGGACACCCTAGTCTCCGAGCAGTACTTC
TRBD1 NA TRBJ1-5 TRBV5-5 CASSRTGGYQPQHF TGTGCCAGCAGCCGGACAGGGGGCTATCAGCCCCAGCATTTT
NA NA TRBJ1-1 TRBV5-1 CASSWGGYSEAFF TGCGCCAGCAGCTGGGGAGGGTATAGTGAAGCTTTCTTT
NA NA TRBJ2-5 TRBV9 CASSVGGSGETQYF TGTGCCAGCAGCGTCGGCGGAAGCGGGGAGACCCAGTACTTC
NA NA TRBJ2-5 TRBV28 CASSNPVGTQYF TGTGCCAGCAGTAACCCGGTTGGGACCCAGTACTTC
TRBD2 NA TRBJ2-3 TRBV4-1 CASSQGAGVTDTQYF TGCGCCAGCAGCCAAGGAGCGGGGGTTACAGATACGCAGTATTTT
NA NA TRBJ2-7 TRBV18 CASSQGRGYDNEQYF TGTGCCAGCTCCCAGGGCAGAGGCTATGACAACGAGCAGTACTTC
TRBD1 NA TRBJ1-3 TRBV5-1 CASSSDRGPRSSGNTIYF TGCGCCAGCAGCTCCGACAGGGGTCCTCGGAGCTCTGGAAACACCATATATTTT
NA NA TRBJ1-3 TRBV9 CASSVGHRISGNTIYF TGTGCCAGCAGCGTAGGACACAGAATCTCTGGAAACACCATATATTTT
NA NA TRBJ1-5 TRBV5-6 CASSKGDINQPQHF TGTGCCAGCAGCAAAGGGGACATCAATCAGCCCCAGCATTTT
TRBD1 NA TRBJ1-5 TRBV5-6 CASSSGTGLLHF TGTGCCAGCAGTTCCGGGACAGGGCTCCTGCATTTT
NA NA TRBJ1-1 TRBV7-8 CASSLAWGVTNTEAFF TGTGCCAGCAGCTTAGCGTGGGGGGTAACGAACACTGAAGCTTTCTTT
NA NA TRBJ2-1 TRBV10-1 CASSEPSAPRNEQFF TGCGCCAGCAGTGAGCCCTCAGCCCCCAGGAATGAGCAGTTCTTC
TRBD2 NA TRBJ2-5 TRBV27 CASSRTTSGKETQYF TGTGCCAGCAGTCGAACTACTAGCGGTAAAGAGACCCAGTACTTC
TRBD1 once TRBJ1-5 TRBV28 CASSFTGGKSNQPQHF TGTGCCAGCAGTTTCACAGGGGGCAAGAGCAATCAGCCCCAGCATTTT
TRBD2 few TRBJ2-7 TRBV28 CASSLATSRYYEQYF TGTGCCAGCAGTTTAGCGACTAGCAGATACTACGAGCAGTACTTC
NA NA TRBJ2-7 TRBV30 CAWRVALSTYEQYF TGTGCCTGGAGGGTAGCGTTGAGTACCTACGAGCAGTACTTC
NA NA TRBJ1-2 TRBV30 CASREGGYGSYGYTF TGTGCCTCCCGGGAGGGGGGTTATGGTAGCTATGGCTACACCTTC
NA NA TRBJ1-6 TRBV5-1 CASSSTDSPLHF TGCGCCAGCAGCTCGACTGATTCACCCCTCCACTTT
NA NA TRBJ2-3 TRBV19 CASSPGPSTDTQYF TGTGCCAGTAGTCCGGGTCCCAGCACAGATACGCAGTATTTT
TRBD1 few TRBJ1-2 TRBV7-2 CASSLEVQGAYGYTF TGTGCCAGCAGCTTAGAGGTTCAGGGGGCCTATGGCTACACCTTC
TRBD1 NA TRBJ1-1 TRBV5-6 CASSLGQGVGTEAFF TGTGCCAGCAGCCTCGGACAGGGTGTGGGCACTGAAGCTTTCTTT
TRBD2 NA TRBJ2-5 TRBV12-5 CASGSGTRNLETQYF TGTGCTAGTGGATCCGGGACTAGGAATCTTGAGACCCAGTACTTC
NA NA TRBJ1-5 TRBV7-9 CASSLAGGSNQPQHF TGTGCCAGCAGCTTAGCGGGGGGGAGCAATCAGCCCCAGCATTTT
TRBD2 NA TRBJ2-2 TRBV6-1 CASSEYPGTSAFAGELFF TGTGCCAGCAGTGAATACCCGGGGACTAGCGCTTTCGCGGGGGAGCTGTTTTTT
TRBD2 NA TRBJ2-3 TRBV30 CAWIDAGEADTQYF TGTGCCTGGATAGACGCGGGAGAAGCAGATACGCAGTATTTT
TRBD1 NA TRBJ2-7 TRBV29-1 CSVERQGILSYEQYF TGCAGCGTTGAAAGACAGGGCATCCTATCCTACGAGCAGTACTTC
NA NA TRBJ1-6 TRBV19 CASSMWGPNSPLHF TGTGCCAGTAGTATGTGGGGGCCCAATTCACCCCTCCACTTT
TRBD1 few TRBJ1-4 TRBV27 CASSVQGNEEKLFF TGTGCCAGCAGTGTACAGGGGAATGAGGAAAAACTGTTTTTT
NA NA TRBJ1-4 TRBV7-2 CASSPGRTGEKLFF TGTGCCAGCAGCCCCGGGAGGACGGGCGAAAAACTGTTTTTT
NA NA TRBJ2-7 TRBV27 CASSAPGVLRDEQYF TGTGCCAGCAGTGCCCCGGGGGTCCTTAGGGACGAGCAGTACTTC